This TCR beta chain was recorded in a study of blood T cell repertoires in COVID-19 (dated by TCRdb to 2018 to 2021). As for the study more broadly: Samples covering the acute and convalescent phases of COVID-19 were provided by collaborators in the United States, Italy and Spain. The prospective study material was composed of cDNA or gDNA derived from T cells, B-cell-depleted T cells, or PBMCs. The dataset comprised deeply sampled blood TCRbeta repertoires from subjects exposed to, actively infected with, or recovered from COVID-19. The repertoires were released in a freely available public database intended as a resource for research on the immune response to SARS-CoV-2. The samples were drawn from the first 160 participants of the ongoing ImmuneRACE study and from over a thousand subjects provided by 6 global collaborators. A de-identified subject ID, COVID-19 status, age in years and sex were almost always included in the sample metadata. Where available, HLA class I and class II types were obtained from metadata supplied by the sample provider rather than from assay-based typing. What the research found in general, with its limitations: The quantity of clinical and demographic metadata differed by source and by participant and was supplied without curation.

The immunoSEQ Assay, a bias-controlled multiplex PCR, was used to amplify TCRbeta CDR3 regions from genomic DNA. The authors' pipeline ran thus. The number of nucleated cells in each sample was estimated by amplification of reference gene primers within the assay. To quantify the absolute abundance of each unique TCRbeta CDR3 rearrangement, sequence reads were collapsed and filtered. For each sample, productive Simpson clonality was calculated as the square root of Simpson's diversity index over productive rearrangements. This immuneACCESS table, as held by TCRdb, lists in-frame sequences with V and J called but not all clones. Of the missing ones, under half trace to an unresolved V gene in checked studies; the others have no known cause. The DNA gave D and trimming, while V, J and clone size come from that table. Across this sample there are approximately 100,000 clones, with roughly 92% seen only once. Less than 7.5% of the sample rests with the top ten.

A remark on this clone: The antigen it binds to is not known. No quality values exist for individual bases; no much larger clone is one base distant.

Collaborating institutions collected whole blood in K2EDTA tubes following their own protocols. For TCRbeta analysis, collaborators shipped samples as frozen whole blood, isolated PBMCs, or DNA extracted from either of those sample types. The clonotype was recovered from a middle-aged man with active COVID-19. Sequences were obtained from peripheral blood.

Here the CDR3 is given as CASSSLDGMVREQYF. The nucleotide sequence is given as TGTGCCAGCAGCTCCCTCGACGGGATGGTACGAGAGCAGTACTTC. The chain is assembled from TRBV7-2 and TRBJ2-7; perhaps TRBD2 is the D gene, with 5 bases matching. CDR1 and CDR2, looked up from the germline V gene, are SGHTA and FQGNSA. Including cysteine and phenylalanine, the CDR3 has 15 amino acids. The read is trimmed to its CDR3 DNA, 45 bases read in frame from base 1. V is clipped by 4 bases and J by 7 bases, and the sequence between their germline boundaries is 20 bases long.